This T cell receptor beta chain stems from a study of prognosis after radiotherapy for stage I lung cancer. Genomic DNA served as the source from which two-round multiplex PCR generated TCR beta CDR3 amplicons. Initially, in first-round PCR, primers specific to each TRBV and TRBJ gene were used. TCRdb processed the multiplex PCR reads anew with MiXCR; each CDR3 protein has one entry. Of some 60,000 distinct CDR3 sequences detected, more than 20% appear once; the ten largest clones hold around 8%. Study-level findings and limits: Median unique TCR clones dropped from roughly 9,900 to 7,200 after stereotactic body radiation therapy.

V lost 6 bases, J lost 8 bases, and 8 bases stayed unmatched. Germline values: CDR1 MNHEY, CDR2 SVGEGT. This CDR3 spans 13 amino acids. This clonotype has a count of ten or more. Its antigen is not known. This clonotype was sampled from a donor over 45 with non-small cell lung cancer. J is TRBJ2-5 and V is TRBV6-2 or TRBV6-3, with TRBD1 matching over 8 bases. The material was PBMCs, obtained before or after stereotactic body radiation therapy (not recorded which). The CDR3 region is CASSEDRVGTQYF. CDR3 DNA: TGTGCCAGCAGCGAGGACAGGGTTGGTACCCAGTACTTC.